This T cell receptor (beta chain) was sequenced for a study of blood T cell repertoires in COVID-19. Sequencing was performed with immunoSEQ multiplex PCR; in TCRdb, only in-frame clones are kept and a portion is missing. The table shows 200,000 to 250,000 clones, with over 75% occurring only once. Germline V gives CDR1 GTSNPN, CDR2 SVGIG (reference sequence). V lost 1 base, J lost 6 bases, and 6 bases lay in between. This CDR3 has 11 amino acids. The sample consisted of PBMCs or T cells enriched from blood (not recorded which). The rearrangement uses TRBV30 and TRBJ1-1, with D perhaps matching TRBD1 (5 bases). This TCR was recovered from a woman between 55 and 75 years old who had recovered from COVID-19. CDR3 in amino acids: CAWSGQSEAFF. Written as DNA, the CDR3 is TGTGCCTGGAGTGGACAGTCTGAAGCTTTCTTT.